The TCR beta chain under discussion was sequenced for a study of blood T cells in healthy people across ages. For the study at large: When template switching was applied, about one barcoded beta molecule was captured per two T cells. Study-level findings and limits: Diversity figures derived from one million T cells were judged to underestimate the true value.

The CDR3 spans 14 residues. The V segment lost 7 bases and the J segment 1 base; nucleotides outside the gene matches: 6. Looked up from germline, CDR1 is SNHLY and CDR2 is FYNNEI. As concerns this clonotype: The antigen is not known.

For the second PCR, which ran for about 7 to 12 cycles, a sample-barcoded 5' primer and a J-beta primer mix were used. TCRdb processed the 5' RACE reads anew with MiXCR; each CDR3 protein has one entry. The sample includes over 1.5 million distinct CDR3 sequences, about 50% of them seen just once. Per sample, no less than 6 micrograms of total RNA were extracted. The TCR was taken from a woman in her thirties or forties in good health. The chain carries TRBV2 and TRBJ2-5, with 7 bases lining up with TRBD1. The sequenced sample was blood. DNA for the CDR3: TGTGCCAGCATGAGGGGGACAGCCCAAGAGACCCAGTACTTC. It codes for CASMRGTAQETQYF.